This T cell receptor beta chain was retrieved from a study of identical twins. This clonotype was seen ten or more times. The antigen is not known. Template switching introduced a universal primer site, and the cDNA bore unique molecular identifiers. TCRdb recomputed calls from the 5' RACE reads with MiXCR, one row per CDR3 protein. The sample lists 1,800,000 or so distinct CDR3 sequences, roughly 35% occurring once. Study outcomes and limitations: Partial confounding of zero-insertion analyses by invariant MAIT and iNKT cells was possible. Insertions ran lower in abundant cord blood beta clonotypes, though not in memory repertoires.

The sequenced sample consisted of cord blood. This clonotype was obtained from a newborn girl in good health.

Here the CDR3 reads CAISPSGTRGYTF. For the CDR3, the DNA is TGTGCCATCAGCCCCTCCGGGACAAGGGGCTACACCTTC. The J gene is TRBJ1-2, the V gene TRBV10-3; tentatively, D is TRBD1 (6 bases). V was trimmed by 6 bases and J by 8 bases, leaving 16 bases between them. CDR3 length: 13 amino acids. The V gene's germline CDR1 is ENHRY and CDR2 SYGVKD.